Below, one TCR beta chain is given with its context. V gave up 3 bases and J gave up 2 bases, with 21 bases separating them. The CDR3 spans 18 residues. Germline V CDR1 and CDR2: SGHVS, FQNEAQ. The entry originates in a study of blood T cell repertoires in COVID-19. Overall study: The origin of the acute and convalescent COVID-19 samples was the United States, Italy and Spain. PBMCs, B-cell-depleted T cells, or T cells were the source of the cDNA or gDNA that made up the material.

As processed by the authors: Estimation of nucleated cell counts relied on the amplification of reference gene primers. Only in-frame clones appear in the TCRdb table, and some are missing; sequencing was by immunoSEQ multiplex PCR. That table supplies the V and J calls and clone size; D and trimming were determined from the DNA. The data show over 90,000 clones, about 91% seen once. The V call is TRBV7-8, the J call TRBJ2-3, with D perhaps TRBD1 (6 bases). This clonotype was obtained from a man aged 18 to 29 with acute or convalescent COVID-19. Sequencing was carried out using peripheral blood. CDR3 residues: CASSFRGGRASNTDTQYF. CDR3 sequence (DNA): TGTGCCAGCAGCTTTAGAGGGGGACGAGCCTCTAACACAGATACGCAGTATTTT.